Below are 9 T cell receptor delta chains sequenced from a single sample in a study of Vδ1+ human thymocytes. Overall study results and limits: Thymic TRG and TRD repertoires appeared highly polyclonal, with Gaussian CDR3 length distributions.

No antigen is known for these receptors. RNA was extracted from the cells and then reverse transcribed. The CDR3 regions were amplified by multiplex PCR from V-gene primers to a constant-region primer. TCRdb re-called clones from the multiplex PCR reads using CATT. The table includes around 60,000 delta-chain clones, more than 12% detected once. Sequenced sample: Vdelta1+ gamma-delta thymocytes from the thymus. Subset: FACS-sorted CD3+ TCRalphabeta- TCRVdelta1+ TCRVdelta2- thymocytes. Every receptor here comes from a girl under three years old who had congenital heart surgery.

This clone has just a few counts. It may be a read error: a sequence one base away is much more abundant. The same CDR3 arises from other DNA sequences in this sample as well. V is TRDV2 and J is TRDJ2, with a weak D call TRDD3 (5 bases). The ends were cut back, 3 bases at V and 7 bases at J, with 14 bases in the middle. Per the germline V gene, CDR1 is GEAIGNYY and CDR2 is EKD. This CDR3 has 14 amino acids. CDR3 region: CACDWRRDVAQLFF. In DNA, the CDR3 is TGTGCCTGTGACTGGCGCCGGGATGTAGCACAACTCTTCTTT.

The chain has TRDV1 and TRDJ1; 13 bases line up with TRDD3. V was pared by 2 bases and J by 1 base, with 25 bases of the junction left unmatched. Germline V gene data show CDR1 as TSWWSYY and CDR2 as QGS. The CDR3 has 24 residues. The CDR3 nucleotides read TGTGCTCTTGGGGAAAAGATCGCGGACCTAAGGATCAACTGGGGGATACGCAGCACCGATAAACTCATCTTT. Encoded protein: CALGEKIADLRINWGIRSTDKLIF.

This clone was observed a handful of times. This rearrangement joins TRDV1 to TRDJ1; a weak D match, TRDD3 (6 bases). V gave up 1 base and J gave up 1 base, with 13 bases separating them. The germline V gene encodes CDR1 TSWWSYY and CDR2 QGS. CDR3 length: 16 amino acids. CDR3 residues: CALGERSWGGTDKLIF. The CDR3 DNA follows: TGTGCTCTTGGGGAACGATCCTGGGGAGGCACCGATAAACTCATCTTT.

V and J are TRDV1 and TRDJ1; 11 positions match TRDD3. This CDR3 spans 20 amino acids. The J segment lost 3 bases and the V segment lost 3 bases, leaving 18 bases of the junction unmatched. The germline V gene encodes CDR1 TSWWSYY and CDR2 QGS. CDR3 DNA sequence: TGTGCTCTTGGGGACCCGGCCTTCCAGCCCAACTGGGGGATAGCCGATAAACTCATCTTT. Residues: CALGDPAFQPNWGIADKLIF.

V and J are TRDV1 and TRDJ1; D remains ambiguous. CDR3 length: 12 amino acids. CDR1 and CDR2 from the germline V gene are TSWWSYY and QGS. The ends were cut back, 5 bases at V and 8 bases at J, with 12 bases in the middle. CDR3 bases: TGTGCTCTTGGGCCTCAGGCGGGGAAACTCATCTTT. Encoded protein: CALGPQAGKLIF.

This clone is a singleton in its sample. The rearrangement joins TRDV1 to TRDJ1; D may correspond to TRDD1 or TRDD3 (5 bases each). Germline values: CDR1 TSWWSYY, CDR2 QGS. Trimming left V 5 bases short and J 2 bases short, with 18 bases between. CDR3 size: 16 residues. The CDR3 protein is CALGNRGGESTDKLIF. The CDR3 DNA reads TGTGCTCTTGGGAATAGGGGAGGCGAGTCGACCGATAAACTCATCTTT.

This clone occurred a few times. The chain links TRDV1 to TRDJ1; D is perhaps TRDD3 (6 bases). The length of the CDR3 is 19 residues. Germline CDR1 is TSWWSYY and CDR2 is QGS. V was clipped by 0 bases and J by 0 bases, with 20 bases between them. The CDR3: CALGELRRQGGPYTDKLIF. CDR3 nucleotide sequence: TGTGCTCTTGGGGAACTTAGGCGCCAAGGGGGACCCTACACCGATAAACTCATCTTT.

The rearrangement joins TRDV1 to TRDJ1; perhaps D is TRDD2 or TRDD3 (6 bases each). This CDR3 contains 19 residues. Trimming took 2 bases from V and 0 from J, leaving 22 bases between them. Germline V gene sequence: CDR1 TSWWSYY, CDR2 QGS. The CDR3 loop reads CALGEMPSLGIPYTDKLIF. Written as DNA, the CDR3 is TGTGCTCTTGGGGAAATGCCTTCCCTGGGGATTCCCTACACCGATAAACTCATCTTT.

Only a few counts were recorded for this clone. The chain has TRDV2 and TRDJ1, with 7 bases identical to TRDD3. Unmatched junction bases numbered 22, after V lost 1 base and J lost 0 bases. The germline V gene encodes CDR1 GEAIGNYY and CDR2 EKD. This CDR3 comprises 21 residues. In nucleotides, the CDR3 is TGTGCCTGTGACACGTTGTTGGGCTGGTCCGGGGGATTCAACAACACCGATAAACTCATCTTT. As protein: CACDTLLGWSGGFNNTDKLIF.